Listed here are 17 T cell receptor beta chains from one sample, sequenced in a study of beta chain features in type 1 diabetes. Expressed TCRB transcripts were sequenced because the isolated RNA had all been reverse transcribed beforehand. The assay was immunoSEQ multiplex PCR, and TCRdb's table has in-frame clones only and misses some. Seen here are approximately 730,000 clones, about an eighth observed once, and the top ten hold approximately 0.021%. Study-wide points: TCRB CDR3s were moderately but significantly shorter in Type 1 diabetes patients in all four CD4+ subsets.

No cognate antigen is known for these TCRs. Sequenced: naive CD4+ T cells from blood. The source of these receptors is a man aged 18 to 30 with type 1 diabetes.

The chain is built from TRBV6-5 and TRBJ1-2; the D gene is possibly TRBD1 (5 bases). This CDR3 is built from 14 residues. The V and J ends lost 4 bases and 4 bases respectively, with 13 bases between them. Germline assignment: CDR1 MNHEY and CDR2 SVGAGI. Written as DNA, the CDR3 is TGTGCCAGCAGTTTGGGACGGACCGTCTATGGCTACACCTTC. Amino acid sequence: CASSLGRTVYGYTF.

This clone was found a few times. The chain uses TRBV30 and TRBJ1-6; D is possibly TRBD1 (6 bases). This CDR3 has 14 amino acids. The germline V gene has CDR1 GTSNPN and CDR2 SVGIG (reference sequence). Trimming removed 0 bases at V and 9 bases at J, with 12 bases between. CDR3 DNA sequence: TGTGCCTGGAGTGTACGGGGGCGCGGTTCACCCCTCCACTTT. Translated, it gives CAWSVRGRGSPLHF. The full variable domain, completed using reference TRBV30 and TRBJ1-6, is SQTIHQWPATLVQPVGSPLSLECTVEGTSNPNLYWYRQAAGRGLQLLFYSVGIGQISSEVPQNLSASRPQDRQFILSSKKLLLSDSGFYLCAWSVRGRGSPLHFGNGTRLTVT.

V usage is TRBV7-9 and J usage is TRBJ2-1; TRBD2 agrees at 9 bases. CDR1 SEHNR and CDR2 FQNEAQ come from the germline V gene (reference sequence). J gave up 3 bases and V 3 bases, and 9 bases lay outside the gene matches. There are 17 residues in the CDR3. This CDR3 is CASSFRMTSGIYNEQFF. The CDR3 bases are TGTGCCAGCAGCTTTAGGATGACTAGCGGCATCTACAATGAGCAGTTCTTC.

This clone has more than one count but fewer than ten. V is TRBV5-6 and J is TRBJ2-3, with TRBD1 matching over 9 bases. CDR1 is SGHDT and CDR2 is YYEEEE in the germline V gene. J lost 1 base, V lost 4 bases, and 4 bases had no gene match. The CDR3 covers 15 residues. CDR3 protein: CASSLTGGGTDTQYF. The DNA of the CDR3 is TGTGCCAGCAGCCTAACAGGGGGCGGCACAGATACGCAGTATTTT.

J is TRBJ2-7 and V is TRBV6-1; 7 positions agree with TRBD2. Looked up from germline, CDR1 is MNHNS and CDR2 is SASEGT. V shed 0 bases and J 5 bases; nucleotides not matched to a gene: 7. The CDR3 has 15 amino acids. The CDR3 sequence is CASSEALLGGDEQYF. The CDR3 DNA follows: TGTGCCAGCAGTGAAGCTTTGCTGGGAGGGGACGAGCAGTACTTC.

This sequence joins TRBV7-9 and TRBJ2-3, with TRBD2 matching over 10 bases. V was pared by 5 bases and J by 0 bases, with 11 bases of the junction left unmatched. The germline V gene has CDR1 SEHNR and CDR2 FQNEAQ (reference sequence). The length of the CDR3 is 18 residues. The chain's CDR3 is CASSPPSSGGISTDTQYF. Here the CDR3 DNA reads TGTGCCAGCAGCCCCCCATCTAGCGGGGGTATTAGCACAGATACGCAGTATTTT.

This chain links TRBV6-4 with TRBJ1-4; TRBD1 might be the D (5 bases). CDR1 is MRHNA, CDR2 SNTAGT, per germline. Trimming cost V 6 bases and J 10 bases, with 12 bases left between them. The CDR3 contains 12 residues. CDR3: CASRQEGGKLFF. The DNA for the CDR3 is TGTGCCAGCAGACAGGAAGGTGGAAAACTGTTTTTT.

V usage is TRBV7-2 and J usage is TRBJ2-7, with 8 positions matching TRBD1. CDR3 length: 15 residues. Germline CDR1 SGHTA, CDR2 FQGNSA. V lost 3 bases to trimming and J lost 0 bases; unmatched junction nucleotides: 4. CDR3 bases: TGTGCCAGCAGCTTGGGACAGGCCCTCTCCTACGAGCAGTACTTC. Translation gives CASSLGQALSYEQYF.

This clone occurred a few times. The chain carries TRBV14 and TRBJ2-5; the D gene could be TRBD1 or TRBD2 (6 bases each). V was shortened by 4 bases and J by 1 base, with 10 bases between the two germline ends. Germline loops: CDR1 SGHDN, CDR2 FVKESK. The CDR3 contains 14 residues. The CDR3 DNA reads TGTGCCAGCAGCCCTCGGGGGCCCCAAGAGACCCAGTACTTC. Protein sequence: CASSPRGPQETQYF.

This clone has a handful of counts. The chain uses TRBV29-1 and TRBJ2-5; maybe TRBD1 (5 bases). Germline CDR1 is SQVTM and CDR2 is ANQGSEA. There are 14 residues in the CDR3. V lost 0 bases, J lost 9 bases, and 17 bases lay in between. In DNA, the CDR3 is TGCAGCGTTGAAGATAGGCAGACCCCCAGGGCCCAGTACTTC. Protein sequence: CSVEDRQTPRAQYF.

The chain has TRBV7-9 and TRBJ2-3; 8 nucleotides agree with TRBD2. This CDR3 comprises 14 residues. V lost 3 bases and J lost 3; bases outside the gene matches: 2. Germline V gives CDR1 SEHNR, CDR2 FQNEAQ (reference sequence). CDR3 sequence: CASSLTSETDTQYF. The CDR3 DNA reads TGTGCCAGCAGCTTGACTAGCGAAACAGATACGCAGTATTTT.

J is TRBJ2-3 and V is TRBV7-3; a possible D gene is TRBD2 (6 bases). V gave up 5 bases and J gave up 10 bases, with 19 bases separating them. CDR1 SGHTA and CDR2 FQGTGA come from the germline V gene. The length of the CDR3 is 14 residues. CDR3 sequence reads: CASSPGPEGLAQYF. The CDR3 nucleotides are TGTGCCAGCAGCCCGGGACCGGAGGGTTTGGCGCAGTATTTT.

This chain joins TRBV2 and TRBJ1-2; 8 bases map to TRBD1. Germline lookup yields CDR1 SNHLY and CDR2 FYNNEI. The J segment lost 8 bases and the V segment lost 4 bases, leaving 6 bases of the junction unmatched. This CDR3 spans 13 amino acids. In DNA, the CDR3 is TGTGCCAGCAGTGTTGACAGGGGAGACGGCTACACCTTC. Protein: CASSVDRGDGYTF.

The chain recombines TRBV7-9 with TRBJ1-5; TRBD1 might be the D (6 bases). Per germline, CDR1 SEHNR and CDR2 FQNEAQ (reference sequence). V lost 5 bases and J 3 bases, leaving 23 bases between the germline ends. CDR3 size: 18 residues. CDR3 DNA: TGTGCCAGCAGCAACCAGGGGTTGAGGGGGGATTTCAATCAGCCCCAGCATTTT. Encoded protein: CASSNQGLRGDFNQPQHF.

In its sample, this clone was seen a few times. The V call is TRBV4-1, the J call TRBJ2-2; 10 nucleotides agree with TRBD1. The CDR3 sequence is 15 residues long. V trimming: 6 bases; J trimming: 7 bases; junction bases outside the gene matches: 8. CDR1 is MGHRA and CDR2 is YSYEKL in the germline V gene. The CDR3 protein is CASRQGQGLGGELFF. CDR3 nucleotide sequence: TGCGCCAGCAGGCAGGGACAGGGGCTTGGCGGGGAGCTGTTTTTT.

This clone has more than one count but fewer than ten. The V and J genes are TRBV4-1 and TRBJ2-5, with D unresolved. The V end lost 1 base, the J end lost 3 bases, and 18 bases lay between the germline ends. There are 17 residues in the CDR3. Germline values: CDR1 MGHRA, CDR2 YSYEKL. CDR3 DNA: TGCGCCAGCAGCCAAGGCCCTCTTGATGGGTGGGAAGAGACCCAGTACTTC. It translates to CASSQGPLDGWEETQYF.

This clone was seen more than once but under ten times. The V gene is TRBV6-5, the J gene TRBJ2-7, with D maybe TRBD1 (7 bases). CDR1 and CDR2 (germline): MNHEY, SVGAGI. V lost 6 bases and J 5 bases, leaving 17 bases between the germline ends. This CDR3 comprises 14 residues. CDR3 in amino acids: CASRLAGGVDEQYF. CDR3 sequence (DNA): TGTGCCAGCAGACTAGCAGGGGGAGTCGACGAGCAGTACTTC.